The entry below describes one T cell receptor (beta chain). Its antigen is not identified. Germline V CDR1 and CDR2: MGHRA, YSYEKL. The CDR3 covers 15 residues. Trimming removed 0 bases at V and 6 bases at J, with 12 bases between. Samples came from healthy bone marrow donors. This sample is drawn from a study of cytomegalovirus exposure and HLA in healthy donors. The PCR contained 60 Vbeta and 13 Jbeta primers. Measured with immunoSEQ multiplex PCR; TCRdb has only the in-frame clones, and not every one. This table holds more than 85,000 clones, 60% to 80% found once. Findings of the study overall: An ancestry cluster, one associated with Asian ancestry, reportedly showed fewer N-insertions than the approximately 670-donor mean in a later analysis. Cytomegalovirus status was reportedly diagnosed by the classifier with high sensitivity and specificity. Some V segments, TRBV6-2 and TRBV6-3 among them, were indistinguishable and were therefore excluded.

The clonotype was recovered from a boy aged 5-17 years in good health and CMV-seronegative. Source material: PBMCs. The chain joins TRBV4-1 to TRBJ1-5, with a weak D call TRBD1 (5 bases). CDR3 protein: CASSQDAGLGQPQHF. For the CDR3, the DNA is TGCGCCAGCAGCCAAGATGCAGGGTTGGGTCAGCCCCAGCATTTT.